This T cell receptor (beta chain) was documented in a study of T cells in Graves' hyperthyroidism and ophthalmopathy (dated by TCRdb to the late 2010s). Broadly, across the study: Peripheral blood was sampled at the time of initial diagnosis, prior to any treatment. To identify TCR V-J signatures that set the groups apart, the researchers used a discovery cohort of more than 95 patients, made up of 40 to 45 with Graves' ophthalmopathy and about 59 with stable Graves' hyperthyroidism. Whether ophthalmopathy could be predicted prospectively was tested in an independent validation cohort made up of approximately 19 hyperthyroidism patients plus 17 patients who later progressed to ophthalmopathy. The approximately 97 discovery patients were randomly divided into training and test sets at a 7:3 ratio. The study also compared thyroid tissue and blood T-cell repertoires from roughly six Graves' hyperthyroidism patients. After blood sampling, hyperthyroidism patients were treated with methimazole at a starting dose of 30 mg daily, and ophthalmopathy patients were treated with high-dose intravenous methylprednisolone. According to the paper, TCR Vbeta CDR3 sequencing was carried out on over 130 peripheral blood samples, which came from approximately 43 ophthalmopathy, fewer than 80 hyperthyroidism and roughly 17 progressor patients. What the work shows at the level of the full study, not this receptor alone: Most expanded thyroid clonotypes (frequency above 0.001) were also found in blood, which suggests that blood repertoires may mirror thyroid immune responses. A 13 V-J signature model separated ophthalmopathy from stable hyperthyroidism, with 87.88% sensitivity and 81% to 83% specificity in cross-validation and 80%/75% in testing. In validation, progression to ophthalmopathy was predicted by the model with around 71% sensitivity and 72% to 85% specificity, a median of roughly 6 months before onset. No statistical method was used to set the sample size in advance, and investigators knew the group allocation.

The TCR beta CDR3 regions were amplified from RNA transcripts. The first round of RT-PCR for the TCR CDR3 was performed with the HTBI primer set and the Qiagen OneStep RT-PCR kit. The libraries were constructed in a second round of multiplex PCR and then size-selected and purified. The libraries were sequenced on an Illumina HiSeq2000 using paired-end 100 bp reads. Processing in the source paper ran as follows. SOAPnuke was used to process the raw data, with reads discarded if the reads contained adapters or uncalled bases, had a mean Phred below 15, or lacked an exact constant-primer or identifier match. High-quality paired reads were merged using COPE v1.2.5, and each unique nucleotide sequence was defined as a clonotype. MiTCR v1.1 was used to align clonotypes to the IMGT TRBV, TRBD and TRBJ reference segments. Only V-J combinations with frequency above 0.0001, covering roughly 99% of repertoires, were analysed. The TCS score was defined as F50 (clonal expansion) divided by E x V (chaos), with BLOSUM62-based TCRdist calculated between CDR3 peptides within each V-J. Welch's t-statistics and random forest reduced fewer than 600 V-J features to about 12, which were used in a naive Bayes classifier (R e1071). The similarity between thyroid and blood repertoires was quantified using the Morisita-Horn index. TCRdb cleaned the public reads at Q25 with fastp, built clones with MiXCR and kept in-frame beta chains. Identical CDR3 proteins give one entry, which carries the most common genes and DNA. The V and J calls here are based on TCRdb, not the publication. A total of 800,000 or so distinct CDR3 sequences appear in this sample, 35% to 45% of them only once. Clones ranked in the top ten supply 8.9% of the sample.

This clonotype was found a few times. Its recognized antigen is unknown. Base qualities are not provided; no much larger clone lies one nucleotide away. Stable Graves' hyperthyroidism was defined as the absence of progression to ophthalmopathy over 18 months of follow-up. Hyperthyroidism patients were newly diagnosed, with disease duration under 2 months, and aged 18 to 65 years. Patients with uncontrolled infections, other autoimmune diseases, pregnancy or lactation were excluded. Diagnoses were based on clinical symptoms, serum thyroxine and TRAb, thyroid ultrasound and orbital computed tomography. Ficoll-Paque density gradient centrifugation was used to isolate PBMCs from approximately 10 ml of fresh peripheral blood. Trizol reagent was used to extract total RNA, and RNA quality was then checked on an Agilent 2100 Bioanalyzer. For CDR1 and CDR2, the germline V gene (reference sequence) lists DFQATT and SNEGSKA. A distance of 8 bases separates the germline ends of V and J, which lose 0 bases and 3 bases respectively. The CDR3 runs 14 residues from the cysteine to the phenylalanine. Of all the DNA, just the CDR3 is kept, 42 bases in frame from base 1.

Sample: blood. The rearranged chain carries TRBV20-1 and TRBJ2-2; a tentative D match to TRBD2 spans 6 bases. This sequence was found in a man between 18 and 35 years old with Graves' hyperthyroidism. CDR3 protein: CSARDGLYTGELFF. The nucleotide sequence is TGCAGTGCTAGAGACGGACTATACACCGGGGAGCTGTTTTTT.